A selection of T cell receptor beta chains follows, all from one sample in a study of PD-1 blockade in classical Hodgkin lymphoma. Produced via immunoSEQ multiplex PCR; TCRdb's table is partial and in-frame only. The sample consists of more than 70,000 clones, 80% to 95% of them appearing once. The sequences come from peripheral blood mononuclear cells (PBMCs), collected before the second cycle of nivolumab. All receptors come from a human donor with classical Hodgkin lymphoma. CDR3s include the opening cysteine and the closing phenylalanine or tryptophan. Fields, in order: CDR3 length, clone size, V gene, D gene, J gene, CDR3 DNA, CDR3 protein. The D gene is left open where the match is weak. Rows may omit the clone size; those that give it use once, few, many or a size class.

15	NA	TRBV27	NA	TRBJ1-3	TGTGCCAGCAGGACCGACAGTTTCTCTGGAAACACCATATATTTT	CASRTDSFSGNTIYF
15	NA	TRBV9	TRBD2	TRBJ2-7	TGTGCCAGCAGCCCGGCTAGCGGGGGGACCTACGAGCAGTACTTC	CASSPASGGTYEQYF
19	once	TRBV9	TRBD2	TRBJ2-1	TGTGCCAGCAGCGCCAGCGCGGCGGGAGGGGGGTATCGATACAATGAGCAGTTCTTC	CASSASAAGGGYRYNEQFF
13	NA	TRBV19	NA	TRBJ2-5	TGTGCCAGTAGTATACGGGGACGGGAGACCCAGTACTTC	CASSIRGRETQYF
14	NA	TRBV7-7	NA	TRBJ2-2	TGTGCCAGCAGCCCGCCTCTTAGCGCCGGGGAGCTGTTTTTT	CASSPPLSAGELFF
10	NA	TRBV29-1	NA	TRBJ2-1	TGCAGCGCAGCAGGTCGAGAGCAGTTCTTC	CSAAGREQFF
14	NA	TRBV28	NA	TRBJ2-1	TGTGCCAGCAGTTTCCCGGGACAATTCAATGAGCAGTTCTTC	CASSFPGQFNEQFF
16	NA	TRBV6-4	NA	TRBJ2-2	TGTGCCAGCAGTGAACAGGGCCAGTTGGGGTCCGGGGAGCTGTTTTTT	CASSEQGQLGSGELFF
15	NA	TRBV13	TRBD2	TRBJ2-7	TGTGCCAGCAGCTTAGTAGGACTAGCTGAGTGGGAGCAGTACTTC	CASSLVGLAEWEQYF
13	NA	TRBV14	NA	TRBJ1-1	TGTGCCTCCCAGGCTAACGTCGGGGCTGAAGCTTTCTTT	CASQANVGAEAFF
14	NA	TRBV5-8	NA	TRBJ1-1	TGTGCCAGCAGCCTCGAGGGGGGGTGGAGTGAAGCTTTCTTT	CASSLEGGWSEAFF
14	NA	TRBV29-1	TRBD1	TRBJ1-5	TGCAGCGTCGTTGACAGGGGATTTGGACAGCCCCAGCATTTT	CSVVDRGFGQPQHF
15	NA	TRBV28	TRBD1	TRBJ1-1	TGTGCCAGCAGTTTAGAGTGGACAGGGAACACTGAAGCTTTCTTT	CASSLEWTGNTEAFF
15	NA	TRBV10-3	TRBD1	TRBJ2-5	TGTGCCATCAGTACGGACAGGGGTGGTACGGAGACCCAGTACTTC	CAISTDRGGTETQYF
16	NA	TRBV2	NA	TRBJ2-7	TGTGCCAGCAGTGAATTAGACAGCCTCAAGCCCTACGAGCAGTACTTC	CASSELDSLKPYEQYF